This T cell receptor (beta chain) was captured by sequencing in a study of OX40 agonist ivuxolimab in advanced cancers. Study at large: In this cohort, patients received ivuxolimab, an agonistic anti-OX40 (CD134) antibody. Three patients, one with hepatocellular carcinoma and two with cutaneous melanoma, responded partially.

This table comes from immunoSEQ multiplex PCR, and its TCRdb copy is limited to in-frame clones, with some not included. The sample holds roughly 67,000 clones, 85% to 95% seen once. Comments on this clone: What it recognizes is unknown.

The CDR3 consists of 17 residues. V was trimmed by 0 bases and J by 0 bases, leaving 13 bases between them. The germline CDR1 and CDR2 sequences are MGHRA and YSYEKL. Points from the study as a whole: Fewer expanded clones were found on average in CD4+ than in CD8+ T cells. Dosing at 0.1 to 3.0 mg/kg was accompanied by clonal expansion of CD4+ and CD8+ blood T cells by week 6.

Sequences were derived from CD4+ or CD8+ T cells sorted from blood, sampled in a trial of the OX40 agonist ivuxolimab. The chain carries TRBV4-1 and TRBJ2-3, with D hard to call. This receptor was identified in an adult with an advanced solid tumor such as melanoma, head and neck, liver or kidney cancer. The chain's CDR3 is CASSQEGFPFSTDTQYF. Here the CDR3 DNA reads TGCGCCAGCAGCCAAGAGGGATTCCCCTTCAGCACAGATACGCAGTATTTT.